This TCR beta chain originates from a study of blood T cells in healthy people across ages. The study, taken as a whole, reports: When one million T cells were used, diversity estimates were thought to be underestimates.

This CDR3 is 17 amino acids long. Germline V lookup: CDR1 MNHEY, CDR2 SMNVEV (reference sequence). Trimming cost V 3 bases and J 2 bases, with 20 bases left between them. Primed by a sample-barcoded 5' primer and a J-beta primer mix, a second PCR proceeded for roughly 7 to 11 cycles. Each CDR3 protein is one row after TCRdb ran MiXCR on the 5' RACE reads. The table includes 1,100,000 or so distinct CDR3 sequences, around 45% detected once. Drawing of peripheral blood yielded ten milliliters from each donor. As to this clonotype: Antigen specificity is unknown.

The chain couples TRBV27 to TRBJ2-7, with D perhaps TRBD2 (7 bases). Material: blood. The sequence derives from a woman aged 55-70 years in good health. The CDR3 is CASSFSRGGGITYEQYF. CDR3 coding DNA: TGTGCCAGCAGTTTCTCCCGAGGGGGGGGCATCACCTACGAGCAGTACTTC.